This is a list of T cell receptor beta chains from one sample in a study of T cell repertoires in cytomegalovirus infection. Which antigens these TCRs recognize remains unknown. TCRdb used MiXCR to reprocess the reads, holding one entry per CDR3 protein. The data show approximately 990,000 distinct CDR3 sequences, 30% to 40% seen once. The source material was cultured CD8+ T cells from PBMCs, sampled from culture after CMV antigen stimulation. The source of these receptors is a human donor in good health (CMV status not recorded). Some clones in this sample may be carry-over from other donors' samples. The CDR3 runs from the conserved cysteine through the conserved F or W. D genes are given only for firm matches. Size is stated for part of the rows, as once, few or many counts, or as a class when the clone is expanded.

V	J	size	D	CDR3	DNA
TRBV3-1	TRBJ1-1	NA	NA	CASSHAGWAFF	TGTGCCAGCAGCCACGCAGGGTGGGCTTTCTTT
TRBV20-1	TRBJ2-5	NA	NA	CSARRRSQETQYF	TGCAGTGCCCGTCGGCGGAGCCAAGAGACCCAGTACTTC
TRBV5-1	TRBJ2-1	few	TRBD1	CASSLVTGDDEQFF	TGCGCCAGCAGCTTGGTGACAGGGGACGATGAGCAGTTCTTC
TRBV15	TRBJ2-1	NA	NA	CATSQAGWHEQFF	TGTGCCACCAGTCAGGCCGGGTGGCATGAGCAGTTCTTC
TRBV6-1	TRBJ1-1	few	TRBD1	CASRPRTGGSAEAFF	TGTGCCAGCAGACCCCGGACAGGGGGCAGTGCTGAAGCTTTCTTT
TRBV6-1	TRBJ1-2	few	NA	CASGGGGSNGYTF	TGTGCCAGCGGCGGCGGGGGCTCGAACGGCTACACCTTC
TRBV10-3	TRBJ1-2	NA	NA	CAISEWKQGSSYGYTF	TGTGCCATCAGTGAGTGGAAACAGGGCTCCTCTTATGGCTACACCTTC
TRBV7-9	TRBJ2-1	NA	NA	CASSFRADGEFF	TGTGCCAGCAGCTTCAGGGCTGACGGGGAGTTCTTC
TRBV6-6	TRBJ1-1	few	TRBD1	CASGGQIGTENTEAFF	TGTGCCAGCGGCGGCCAGATTGGGACAGAGAACACTGAAGCTTTCTTT
TRBV7-2	TRBJ1-1	NA	NA	CASSLPMDAMNTEAFF	TGTGCCAGCAGCCTGCCCATGGACGCAATGAACACTGAAGCTTTCTTT
TRBV12-3/TRBV12-4	TRBJ2-7	few	NA	CASSPGIWEQYF	TGTGCCAGCAGTCCCGGGATTTGGGAGCAGTACTTC
TRBV20-1	TRBJ2-1	few	TRBD1	CSARDVVRGGNRNEQFF	TGCAGTGCTAGAGATGTAGTAAGAGGGGGCAATCGGAATGAGCAGTTCTTC
TRBV2	TRBJ2-7	few	NA	CASTGTYTYEQYF	TGTGCCTCAACCGGGACTTATACCTACGAGCAGTACTTC
TRBV6-1	TRBJ1-5	many	NA	CASSKGQGRFSSNQPQHF	TGTGCCAGTTCGAAGGGGCAGGGGCGGTTTTCGAGCAATCAGCCCCAGCATTTT
TRBV27	TRBJ2-1	few	NA	CASSLKQYAYNEQFF	TGTGCCAGCAGTTTGAAGCAGTACGCCTACAATGAGCAGTTCTTC
TRBV4-1	TRBJ1-1	few	NA	CASSQVAENTEAFF	TGCGCCAGCAGCCAAGTCGCGGAAAACACTGAAGCTTTCTTT
TRBV10-3	TRBJ2-7	NA	NA	CAISEPDSLRQYF	TGTGCCATCAGTGAGCCGGACAGTCTACGGCAGTACTTC
TRBV4-2	TRBJ2-3	NA	TRBD1	CASSQESLRDRDVGDTQYF	TGTGCCAGCAGCCAAGAATCCCTACGGGACAGGGATGTAGGAGATACGCAGTATTTT
TRBV7-8	TRBJ2-7	NA	NA	CASSLGGAKLEQYF	TGTGCCAGCAGCTTAGGTGGGGCCAAATTAGAGCAGTACTTC
TRBV7-8	TRBJ2-7	NA	NA	CASSPPAASYEQYF	TGTGCCAGCAGCCCGCCGGCAGCATCCTACGAGCAGTACTTC
TRBV6-2/TRBV6-3	TRBJ1-1	few	NA	CATHLGGSTEAFF	TGTGCCACCCACTTGGGGGGCTCCACTGAAGCTTTCTTT
TRBV12-5	TRBJ2-1	few	NA	CASGPGPPSYNEQFF	TGTGCTAGTGGTCCCGGACCGCCCTCCTACAATGAGCAGTTCTTC
TRBV20-1	TRBJ1-3	few	NA	CSARDRPGSIYF	TGCAGTGCTAGAGATAGGCCAGGTAGCATATATTTT
TRBV14	TRBJ1-5	few	NA	CASSQEEDYSNQPQHF	TGTGCCAGCAGCCAAGAGGAGGACTATAGCAATCAGCCCCAGCATTTT
TRBV4-3	TRBJ2-1	many	TRBD2	CASSQVKRGGLTYNEQFF	TGCGCCAGCAGCCAAGTCAAGCGGGGGGGCCTCACCTACAATGAGCAGTTCTTC
TRBV12-3/TRBV12-4	TRBJ1-5	few	NA	CASSHPTVVSNQPQHF	TGTGCCAGCAGCCACCCGACAGTCGTTAGCAATCAGCCCCAGCATTTT
TRBV5-1	TRBJ2-1	NA	TRBD2	CASSSSGLNYNEQFF	TGCGCCAGCAGCTCGTCGGGACTAAATTACAATGAGCAGTTCTTC
TRBV7-8	TRBJ1-3	many	TRBD1	CASSFAGTARGNTIYF	TGTGCCAGCAGCTTTGCCGGGACAGCCAGGGGAAACACCATATATTTT
TRBV7-4	TRBJ1-3	NA	NA	CASSPPAVAVISNTIYF	TGTGCCAGCAGCCCCCCGGCGGTGGCAGTCATAAGTAACACCATATATTTT
TRBV6-5	TRBJ1-1	few	NA	CASSYRQLNEAFF	TGTGCCAGCAGTTATCGGCAGCTAAATGAAGCTTTCTTT
TRBV7-6	TRBJ1-5	NA	NA	CASSLPGEGQPQHF	TGTGCCAGCAGCCTACCTGGTGAGGGGCAGCCCCAGCATTTT
TRBV20-1	TRBJ1-1	NA	TRBD1	CSANPVGQGTLAFF	TGCAGTGCAAACCCAGTGGGACAGGGTACCCTGGCTTTCTTT
TRBV28	TRBJ2-2	few	NA	CASSHRGLAELFF	TGTGCCAGCAGTCACCGGGGGCTCGCGGAGCTGTTTTTT
TRBV5-1	TRBJ2-4	NA	TRBD1	CASSTTGENIQYF	TGCGCCAGCAGCACCACAGGGGAAAACATTCAGTACTTC
TRBV28	TRBJ2-5	NA	NA	CASRKIAVGVGETQYF	TGTGCCAGCAGGAAAATAGCGGTGGGGGTCGGGGAGACCCAGTACTTC
TRBV7-6	TRBJ1-5	few	TRBD1	CASSFRTGGQPQHF	TGTGCCAGCTCCTTCAGGACAGGGGGACAGCCCCAGCATTTT
TRBV2	TRBJ1-5	NA	NA	CASSERQGTDQPQHF	TGTGCCAGCAGTGAACGGCAGGGGACCGATCAGCCCCAGCATTTT
TRBV5-1	TRBJ2-7	few	NA	CASSLNQGYEQYF	TGCGCCAGCAGCTTAAATCAGGGGTACGAGCAGTACTTC
TRBV7-9	TRBJ2-1	NA	NA	CASSPSHEQFF	TGTGCCAGCAGCCCCTCGCATGAGCAGTTCTTC
TRBV7-6	TRBJ2-7	few	NA	CASSLRAREQYF	TGTGCCAGCAGCTTAAGAGCTCGGGAGCAGTACTTC
TRBV11-2	TRBJ2-3	many	NA	CASSFRAPTDTQYF	TGTGCCAGCAGCTTTAGGGCTCCGACAGATACGCAGTATTTT
TRBV6-1	TRBJ2-7	few	NA	CASSRGLGPYEQYF	TGTGCCAGCAGTCGCGGTTTGGGGCCCTACGAGCAGTACTTC
TRBV7-8	TRBJ1-5	NA	TRBD1	CASSPSPRQGRNQPQHF	TGTGCCAGCAGCCCTTCCCCACGACAGGGGCGGAATCAGCCCCAGCATTTT
TRBV10-3	TRBJ1-3	NA	TRBD1	CAIRVGQGRSGNTIYF	TGTGCCATCCGGGTTGGACAGGGTCGCTCTGGAAACACCATATATTTT
TRBV6-6	TRBJ2-3	NA	NA	CASSYSEWRLGTDTQYF	TGTGCCAGCAGTTACTCCGAGTGGCGGTTGGGCACAGATACGCAGTATTTT
TRBV11-2	TRBJ2-2	NA	NA	CASSLEFISGELFF	TGTGCCAGCAGCTTAGAGTTTATAAGCGGGGAGCTGTTTTTT
TRBV5-5	TRBJ1-2	NA	TRBD1	CASSRIRGPEGYTF	TGTGCCAGCAGCCGAATAAGGGGGCCGGAGGGCTACACCTTC
TRBV11-2	TRBJ2-1	NA	NA	CASTSTGTYNEQFF	TGTGCCAGCACCTCGACCGGCACGTACAATGAGCAGTTCTTC
TRBV7-2	TRBJ2-2	NA	NA	CASSSEVLNTGELFF	TGTGCCAGCAGCTCAGAGGTCCTGAACACCGGGGAGCTGTTTTTT
TRBV6-6	TRBJ1-1	NA	NA	CASSYSIGRGNTEAFF	TGTGCCAGCAGTTACTCGATAGGCAGGGGCAACACTGAAGCTTTCTTT
TRBV10-3	TRBJ2-6	NA	NA	CAIRAYITDSGANALTF	TGTGCCATCAGGGCCTATATAACAGACTCTGGGGCCAACGCCCTGACTTTC
TRBV2	TRBJ2-2	once	NA	CARGERRIANTGELFF	TGTGCCAGGGGTGAGCGTCGGATCGCGAACACCGGGGAGCTGTTTTTT
TRBV6-2/TRBV6-3	TRBJ1-1	few	NA	CASSPDSQATEAFF	TGTGCCAGCAGTCCCGACAGTCAAGCCACTGAAGCTTTCTTT
TRBV6-1	TRBJ1-1	NA	NA	CASSDPPGYNTEAFF	TGTGCCAGCAGTGACCCCCCCGGTTACAACACTGAAGCTTTCTTT
TRBV15	TRBJ1-1	NA	TRBD1	CATSSPLKGQGFYTEAFF	TGTGCCACCAGCTCCCCTCTCAAGGGACAGGGGTTCTACACTGAAGCTTTCTTT
TRBV3-1	TRBJ1-2	few	TRBD1	CASSQFVRQGLNYGYTF	TGTGCCAGCAGCCAATTTGTCCGACAGGGACTAAACTATGGCTACACCTTC
TRBV19	TRBJ1-1	NA	NA	CASSPHPSGNTEAFF	TGTGCCAGTAGTCCACACCCTTCAGGGAACACTGAAGCTTTCTTT
TRBV6-2/TRBV6-3	TRBJ2-5	NA	TRBD1	CASSHKDRDQETQYF	TGTGCCAGCAGTCACAAGGACAGGGACCAAGAGACCCAGTACTTC
TRBV12-3/TRBV12-4	TRBJ2-2	NA	TRBD1	CASSLEIGQGRVGELFF	TGTGCCAGCAGTTTAGAGATAGGACAGGGGAGAGTCGGGGAGCTGTTTTTT
TRBV19	TRBJ1-1	NA	NA	CASSGGAGAFF	TGTGCCAGTAGTGGAGGGGCGGGGGCTTTCTTT